Listed here are 28 T cell receptor beta chains from one sample, sequenced in a study of cytomegalovirus exposure and HLA in healthy donors. The primer mix had 60 Vbeta and 13 Jbeta primers. The protocol was immunoSEQ multiplex PCR, while the TCRdb copy is restricted to in-frame clones and leaves out a portion. The profile covers about 170,000 clones, with about 80% appearing a single time and roughly 1.9% taken by the ten largest. Sequenced material: PBMCs. These receptors all stem from a female donor in good health and CMV-seronegative.

This clone was counted a few times. The chain is built from TRBV7-2 and TRBJ2-7; 9 bases fit TRBD2. The CDR3 covers 15 residues. V lost 5 bases, J lost 13 bases, and 18 bases stayed unmatched. Germline V gene data show CDR1 as SGHTA and CDR2 as FQGNSA. The CDR3 bases are TGTGCCAGCAGCGGGGGGCGGGAGGGGTCCTACGAGCCCTACTTC. Protein: CASSGGREGSYEPYF.

The chain employs TRBV7-9 and TRBJ1-1, with no clear D. CDR1 is SEHNR and CDR2 is FQNEAQ in the germline V gene (reference sequence). The CDR3 runs to 15 residues. V was trimmed by 5 bases and J by 1 base, leaving 14 bases between them. CDR3 nucleotide sequence: TGTGCCAGCAGCGGAGCCCTGAGTGGGAACACTGAAGCTTTCTTT. Amino acid sequence: CASSGALSGNTEAFF.

The chain recombines TRBV7-3 with TRBJ2-3, with D possibly TRBD2 on 6 matching bases. Trimming removed 3 bases at V and 3 bases at J, with 10 bases between. The CDR3 is 14 amino acids. The germline V gene encodes CDR1 SGHTA and CDR2 FQGTGA. The CDR3 region has the DNA TGTGCCAGCAGCTTCGCGAGCGGGACAGATACGCAGTATTTT. Protein sequence: CASSFASGTDTQYF.

Regarding this clone: An end of the junction does not agree with germline; a read error may underlie this. The V and J genes are TRBV6-5 and TRBJ1-1; 9 bases align to TRBD1. The CDR3 length is 16 residues. Germline V gene sequence: CDR1 MNHEY, CDR2 SVGAGI. CDR3 residues: CASSNSPGQGDSEAFF. The CDR3 bases are TGTGCCAGCAGTAACTCTCCGGGACAGGGTGACTCTGAAGCTTTCTTT.

The table lists this clone with a count of one. The chain carries TRBV7-2 and TRBJ2-7; no clear D. V lost 5 bases to trimming and J lost 2 bases, with 16 bases between them. The length of the CDR3 is 15 residues. Germline V gene data show CDR1 as SGHTA and CDR2 as FQGNSA. The CDR3 coding sequence is TGTGCCAGCAGCCCCGAATTCATACTGGCCTACGAGCAGTACTTC. It codes for CASSPEFILAYEQYF.

J is TRBJ1-1 and V is TRBV6-4; D is unresolved. The V gene lost 4 bases and the J gene lost 1 base, with 13 bases spanning the gap. The germline gives CDR1 MRHNA, CDR2 SNTAGT. The CDR3 runs to 15 residues. Written as DNA, the CDR3 is TGTGCCAGCAGTGCTGGCGCCTCGGGGAACACTGAAGCTTTCTTT. It specifies CASSAGASGNTEAFF.

The chain couples TRBV19 to TRBJ1-1; 10 positions match TRBD1. V was pared by 4 bases and J by 5 bases, with 7 bases of the junction left unmatched. CDR3 length equals 15 residues. Germline CDR1 LNHDA, CDR2 SQIVND (reference sequence). Written as DNA, the CDR3 is TGTGCCAGTAGTAGGGACAGGGGAGGCTTAACTGAAGCTTTCTTT. Translated: CASSRDRGGLTEAFF.

J is TRBJ1-2 and V is TRBV30, with D possibly being TRBD1 (6 bases). Germline V gene lookup returns CDR1 GTSNPN and CDR2 SVGIG (reference sequence). With 1 base removed from V and 4 bases from J, the gap between germline ends came to 13 bases. This CDR3 is built from 14 residues. CDR3 residues: CAWSAQGRIYGYTF. In nucleotides, the CDR3 is TGTGCCTGGAGTGCTCAGGGGCGAATCTATGGCTACACCTTC. Full variable domain (missing parts from reference TRBV30 and TRBJ1-2): SQTIHQWPATLVQPVGSPLSLECTVEGTSNPNLYWYRQAAGRGLQLLFYSVGIGQISSEVPQNLSASRPQDRQFILSSKKLLLSDSGFYLCAWSAQGRIYGYTFGSGTRLTVV.

The rearrangement links TRBV29-1 to TRBJ2-5; the match to TRBD2 covers 11 bases. Trimming removed 5 bases from V and 6 bases from J; junction bases left unmatched: 8. Per germline, CDR1 SQVTM and CDR2 ANQGSEA. The CDR3 spans 14 residues. CDR3 in amino acids: CSVRGLAAKQTQYF. The CDR3 DNA sequence: TGCAGCGTTCGGGGACTAGCGGCGAAACAGACCCAGTACTTC.

The table lists this clone with a few counts. The chain joins TRBV19 to TRBJ2-1, with 8 positions matching TRBD2. The length of the CDR3 is 14 residues. CDR1 and CDR2 from the germline V gene are LNHDA and SQIVND (reference sequence). V lost 4 bases to trimming and J lost 7 bases; unmatched junction nucleotides: 6. CDR3 protein: CASSTSGRRNEQFF. In DNA, the CDR3 is TGTGCCAGTAGTACCAGCGGGAGACGTAATGAGCAGTTCTTC.

As regards this clone: Within the sample, other DNA sequences also encode this same CDR3. This chain connects TRBV7-2 to TRBJ1-5; 7 bases fit TRBD1. Trimming took 3 bases from V and 5 from J; bases not matched to a gene: 4. The CDR3 sequence is 14 residues long. Germline CDR1 reads SGHTA; CDR2 reads FQGNSA. The CDR3: CASSLRQGDQPQHF. DNA of the CDR3: TGTGCCAGCAGCTTGAGACAGGGCGATCAGCCCCAGCATTTT.

The rearrangement links TRBV5-6 to TRBJ2-7; 8 bases fit TRBD2. Trimming at V came to 5 bases and at J to 1 base, leaving 8 bases not matched to a gene. The CDR3 loop spans 15 amino acids. Germline V gene data show CDR1 as SGHDT and CDR2 as YYEEEE. CDR3 residues: CASSRRLALSYEQYF. CDR3 DNA: TGTGCCAGCAGTCGAAGACTAGCGTTGTCCTACGAGCAGTACTTC.

This chain connects TRBV30 to TRBJ2-2; TRBD2 matches at 7 bases. J lost 3 bases, V lost 7 bases, and 8 bases had no gene match. Per germline, CDR1 GTSNPN and CDR2 SVGIG (reference sequence). This CDR3 contains 14 residues. The CDR3 nucleotides are TGTGCCTCCTGGGGGGGGACTTACACCGGGGAGCTGTTTTTT. Amino acids: CASWGGTYTGELFF. The full variable domain, rest sourced from reference TRBV30 and TRBJ2-2, is SQTIHQWPATLVQPVGSPLSLECTVEGTSNPNLYWYRQAAGRGLQLLFYSVGIGQISSEVPQNLSASRPQDRQFILSSKKLLLSDSGFYLCASWGGTYTGELFFGEGSRLTVL.

This clone was seen just once. This chain links TRBV5-1 with TRBJ2-7; 7 bases match TRBD1. CDR1 is SGHRS and CDR2 is YFSETQ in the germline V gene. Germline trimming cut 2 bases from V and 2 bases from J; bases unmatched to any gene: 4. CDR3 length: 14 amino acids. The CDR3 region is CASSLERGPYEQYF. CDR3 in DNA: TGCGCCAGCAGCTTAGAAAGGGGGCCCTACGAGCAGTACTTC.

This clone came up a few times. The chain uses TRBV18 and TRBJ2-5, with D tentatively TRBD2 (6 bases). The V end lost 3 bases, the J end lost 4 bases, and 9 bases lay between the germline ends. The CDR3 totals 13 residues. From germline, CDR1 is KGHSH and CDR2 LQKENI. The CDR3, as DNA: TGTGCCAGCTCACCGCAGGGAGGAGAGACCCAGTACTTC. Translated, it gives CASSPQGGETQYF.

This clone was seen just once. V is TRBV11-3 and J is TRBJ1-3, with D possibly being TRBD1 (6 bases). Germline CDR1 reads SGHNT; CDR2 reads YENEEA. This CDR3 has 13 amino acids. V was shortened by 4 bases and J by 3 bases, with 7 bases between the two germline ends. The CDR3 bases are TGTGCCAGCAGCTCAGGGGTTGGAAACACCATATATTTT. Translation gives CASSSGVGNTIYF.

This chain connects TRBV2 to TRBJ2-1; D perhaps matches TRBD2 (6 bases). V was pared by 4 bases and J by 0 bases, with 13 bases between. This CDR3 comprises 16 residues. The germline V gene has CDR1 SNHLY and CDR2 FYNNEI. The CDR3 loop is CASSAYSGGSYNEQFF. CDR3 DNA sequence: TGTGCCAGCAGTGCTTATAGCGGAGGCTCCTACAATGAGCAGTTCTTC.

The chain uses TRBV29-1 and TRBJ2-1; 7 bases are a match to TRBD2. Trimming took 7 bases from V and 9 from J; bases not matched to a gene: 9. From germline, CDR1 is SQVTM and CDR2 ANQGSEA. The CDR3 contains 12 residues. CDR3 nucleotides: TGCAGCGGCCTCGGGGGGAGTAGTGAGCAGTTCTTC. This codes for CSGLGGSSEQFF.

V and J are TRBV6-6 and TRBJ2-7; 7 nucleotides line up with TRBD1. CDR3 length: 14 amino acids. The V gene's germline CDR1 is MNHNY and CDR2 SVGAGI (reference sequence). With V trimmed by 5 bases and J by 3 bases, 7 bases remained unmatched. The chain's CDR3 is CASSIGQVGYEQYF. CDR3 coding DNA: TGTGCCAGCAGTATCGGACAGGTCGGCTACGAGCAGTACTTC.

Remarks on this clone: The same CDR3 is also encoded by other DNA sequences in this sample. The chain carries TRBV2 and TRBJ1-5; 9 positions agree with TRBD1. Trimming took 8 bases from V and 2 from J; bases not matched to a gene: 4. Germline values: CDR1 SNHLY, CDR2 FYNNEI. CDR3 length: 14 residues. CDR3 protein: CASSGQGRNQPQHF. The CDR3 DNA sequence: TGTGCCAGCTCGGGACAGGGCCGCAATCAGCCCCAGCATTTT.

CDR3: CASSPVRLASDEQFF. In nucleotides, the CDR3 is TGTGCCAGCAGCCCTGTACGACTAGCGTCCGATGAGCAGTTCTTC. The V gene is TRBV28, the J gene TRBJ2-1; 8 nucleotides line up with TRBD2. Germline CDR1 reads MDHEN; CDR2 reads SYDVKM. The CDR3 is made up of 15 amino acids. The junction had 12 bases not matched to a gene; V was cut back by 6 bases and J by 8 bases.

V gene TRBV7-3 combines with J gene TRBJ1-1; 7 nucleotides line up with TRBD1. Germline CDR1 is SGHTA and CDR2 is FQGTGA. With 5 bases clipped from V and 3 bases from J, the junction kept 3 bases outside the gene matches. This CDR3 spans 13 amino acids. The DNA of the CDR3 is TGTGCCAGCAGCCAACAGGGGCACACTGAAGCTTTCTTT. Protein sequence: CASSQQGHTEAFF.

The rearrangement uses TRBV4-2 and TRBJ1-2; 7 bases are shared with TRBD1. The CDR3 contains 16 residues. Trimming took 0 bases from V and 2 from J; bases not matched to a gene: 6. The germline CDR1 and CDR2 sequences are LGHNA and YNFKEQ. CDR3: CASSQEPGQFNYGYTF. CDR3 nucleotide sequence: TGTGCCAGCAGCCAAGAGCCGGGACAGTTCAACTATGGCTACACCTTC.

This clone was picked up one time. The chain links TRBV18 to TRBJ1-5, with D hard to call. The CDR3 runs to 14 residues. CDR1 KGHSH and CDR2 LQKENI come from the germline V gene. The germline V and J ends were trimmed by 1 base and 6 bases, with 10 bases remaining between them. CDR3 nucleotides: TGTGCCAGCTCACCACTGAACCCGGGTCAGCCCCAGCATTTT. Translating gives CASSPLNPGQPQHF.

CDR3 in amino acids: CASSEDRSTDTQYF. CDR3 sequence (DNA): TGCGCCAGCAGCGAGGACAGGAGCACAGATACGCAGTATTTT. The V call is TRBV5-1, the J call TRBJ2-3; 7 positions match TRBD1. Germline values: CDR1 SGHRS, CDR2 YFSETQ. This CDR3 has 14 amino acids. V lost 4 bases and J lost 0; bases outside the gene matches: 2.

The CDR3 DNA sequence: TGTGCCACCGGGGACAGCCCTGGAAACACCATATATTTT. Encoded protein: CATGDSPGNTIYF. The chain employs TRBV10-3 and TRBJ1-3; TRBD1 agrees at 7 bases. Trimming at V came to 10 bases and at J to 2 bases, leaving 5 bases not matched to a gene. This CDR3 is 13 amino acids long. Germline values: CDR1 ENHRY, CDR2 SYGVKD.

The rearrangement joins TRBV2 to TRBJ1-1; D is unresolved. V was shortened by 7 bases and J by 1 base, with 7 bases between the two germline ends. CDR3 length: 12 amino acids. Germline assignment: CDR1 SNHLY and CDR2 FYNNEI. The CDR3 here is CASKLWNTEAFF. The DNA of the CDR3 is TGTGCCAGCAAGCTCTGGAACACTGAAGCTTTCTTT. Filled out from reference TRBV2 and TRBJ1-1, the complete variable domain reads EPEVTQTPSHQVTQMGQEVILRCVPISNHLYFYWYRQILGQKVEFLVSFYNNEISEKSEIFDDQFSVERPDGSNFTLKIRSTKLEDSAMYFCASKLWNTEAFFGQGTRLTVV.

The CDR3 DNA follows: TGTGCCAGCAGCGTCGGACAGGGGTACACCGGGGAGCTGTTTTTT. Translation: CASSVGQGYTGELFF. The rearrangement links TRBV9 to TRBJ2-2; 9 nucleotides agree with TRBD1. Germline lookup yields CDR1 SGDLS and CDR2 YYNGEE. With 2 bases clipped from V and 3 bases from J, the junction kept 2 bases outside the gene matches. The CDR3 is 15 residues long.